The table lists the clone carrying this T cell receptor beta chain with a count of one. The antigen is undetermined. From germline, CDR1 is SQVTM and CDR2 ANQGSEA. V lost 6 bases to trimming and J lost 6 bases; unmatched junction nucleotides: 6. The CDR3 has 13 residues. The authors split each subset's genomic DNA evenly across several immunoSEQ plates. Clones were sequenced by immunoSEQ multiplex PCR, and TCRdb holds only the in-frame ones, with some missing. The sample records roughly 330,000 clones, about 74% being singletons. This sample is part of a study of shared clonotypes between healthy human individuals. The study's findings and limits: Researchers sampled only blood; tissue repertoires likely differ.

Material for sequencing was memory CD4+ T cells sorted from blood. Documented subset: CD45RA-negative fraction. The sequence was collected from a man aged 30-40 years in good health. The chain employs TRBV29-1 and TRBJ2-1, with TRBD2 matching 9 bases. The CDR3: CSVGTSMGNEQFF. The DNA for the CDR3 is TGCAGCGTGGGGACTAGCATGGGCAATGAGCAGTTCTTC.